This T cell receptor beta chain was captured by sequencing in a study of blood T cell repertoires in COVID-19. The overall study: Researchers got acute and convalescent COVID-19 samples from the United States, Italy and Spain. T cells, B-cell-depleted T cells, or PBMCs supplied cDNA or gDNA.

Authors' processing steps: Scientists estimated how many nucleated cells there were by amplifying reference gene primers. TCRdb keeps only in-frame clones here, not all; method: immunoSEQ multiplex PCR. That table furnishes V, J and clone size, whereas the DNA furnished D and trimming. Of about 40,000 clones listed, around 83% are singletons. Trimming removed 6 bases from V and 3 bases from J; junction bases left unmatched: 5. CDR1 MNHNY and CDR2 SVGAGI come from the germline V gene (reference sequence). CDR3 length: 15 amino acids. This sequence originates from a man aged 45-65 years in a cohort sampled during active COVID-19. The material sequenced was peripheral blood. V is TRBV6-6 and J is TRBJ2-2; TRBD1 matches 9 bases. The CDR3 coding sequence is TGTGCCAGCAGCCTGGACAGGGGATACACCGGGGAGCTGTTTTTT. Its translation: CASSLDRGYTGELFF.